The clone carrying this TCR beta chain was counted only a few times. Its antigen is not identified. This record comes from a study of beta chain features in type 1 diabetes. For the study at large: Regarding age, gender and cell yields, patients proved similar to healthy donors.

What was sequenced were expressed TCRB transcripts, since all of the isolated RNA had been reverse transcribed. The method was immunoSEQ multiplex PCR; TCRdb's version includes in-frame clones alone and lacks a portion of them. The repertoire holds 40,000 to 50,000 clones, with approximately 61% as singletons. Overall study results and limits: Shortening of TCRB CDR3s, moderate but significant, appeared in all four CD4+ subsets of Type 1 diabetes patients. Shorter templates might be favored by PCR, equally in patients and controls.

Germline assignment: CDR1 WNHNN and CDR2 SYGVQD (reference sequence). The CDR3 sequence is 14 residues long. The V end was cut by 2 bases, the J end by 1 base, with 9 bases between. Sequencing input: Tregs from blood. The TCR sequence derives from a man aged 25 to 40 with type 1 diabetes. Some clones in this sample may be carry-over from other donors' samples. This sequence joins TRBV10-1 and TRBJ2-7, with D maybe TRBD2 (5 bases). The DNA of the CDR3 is TGCGCCAGCAGTGAGACTCGGGGTTCCTACGAGCAGTACTTC. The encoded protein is CASSETRGSYEQYF.